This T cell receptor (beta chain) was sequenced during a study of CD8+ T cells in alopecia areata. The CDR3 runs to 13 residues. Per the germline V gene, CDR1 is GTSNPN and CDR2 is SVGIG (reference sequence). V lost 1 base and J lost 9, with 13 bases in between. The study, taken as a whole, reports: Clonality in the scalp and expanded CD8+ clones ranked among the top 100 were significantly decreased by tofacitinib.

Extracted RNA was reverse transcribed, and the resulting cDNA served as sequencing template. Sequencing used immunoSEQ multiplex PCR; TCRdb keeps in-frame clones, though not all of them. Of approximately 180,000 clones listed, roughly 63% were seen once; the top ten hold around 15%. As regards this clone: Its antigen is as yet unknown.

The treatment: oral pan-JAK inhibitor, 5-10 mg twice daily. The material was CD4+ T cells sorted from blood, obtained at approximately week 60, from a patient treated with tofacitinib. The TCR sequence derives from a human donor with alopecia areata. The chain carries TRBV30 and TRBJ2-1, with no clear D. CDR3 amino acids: CAWSDLGYSEQFF. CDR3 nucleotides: TGTGCCTGGAGTGACTTGGGGTATTCTGAGCAGTTCTTC.